The T cell receptor (beta chain) described here comes from a study of T cells after posttransplantation cyclophosphamide. Control samples came 1 year after myeloablative marrow transplants with methotrexate plus calcineurin inhibitor. The repertoire was sequenced with immunoSEQ multiplex PCR; TCRdb's copy has only in-frame clones and lacks some. The sample includes approximately 21,000 clones, roughly 85% of them seen just once. With respect to this clone: Its antigen is currently unknown.

V lost 4 bases and J lost 4; bases outside the gene matches: 0. The germline V gene encodes CDR1 SGHTA and CDR2 FQGNSA. The CDR3 is 15 amino acids. General study results and limits: Skin or GI-infiltrating T cells shared few TRB sequences with blood. Donor CD8+ memory clones often dominated recipient blood repertoires at later times.

The input for sequencing was PBMCs, taken around 53 weeks after allogeneic stem cell transplant with calcineurin inhibitor and methotrexate. The receptor comes from a female patient between 30 and 39 years old who received an allogeneic stem cell transplant from an unrelated donor, was CMV-positive, and had acute and chronic GVHD. These T cells may partly come from the graft donor. The chain uses TRBV7-2 and TRBJ2-3, with 15 nucleotides matching TRBD2. The DNA of the CDR3 is TGTGCCAGCAGCTGGACTAGCGGGGGGGCAGATACGCAGTATTTT. It codes for CASSWTSGGADTQYF.